A single TCR beta chain is shown here with its context. Method: immunoSEQ multiplex PCR; TCRdb's copy keeps in-frame clones and lacks some. The sample consists of 200,000 or so clones, roughly 75% of them appearing once. Trimming took 1 base from V and 1 from J, leaving 11 bases between them. The CDR3 runs to 16 residues. Germline assignment: CDR1 MDHEN and CDR2 SYDVKM. The data were obtained in a study of blood T cell repertoires in COVID-19. V is TRBV28 and J is TRBJ1-5; TRBD1 might be the D (5 bases). The receptor was isolated from a woman aged 70-85 years with acute or convalescent COVID-19. The sequenced material came from peripheral blood. The DNA for the CDR3 is TGTGCCAGCAGTTTATCGGGGGTACCGAGCAATCAGCCCCAGCATTTT. Encoded protein: CASSLSGVPSNQPQHF.